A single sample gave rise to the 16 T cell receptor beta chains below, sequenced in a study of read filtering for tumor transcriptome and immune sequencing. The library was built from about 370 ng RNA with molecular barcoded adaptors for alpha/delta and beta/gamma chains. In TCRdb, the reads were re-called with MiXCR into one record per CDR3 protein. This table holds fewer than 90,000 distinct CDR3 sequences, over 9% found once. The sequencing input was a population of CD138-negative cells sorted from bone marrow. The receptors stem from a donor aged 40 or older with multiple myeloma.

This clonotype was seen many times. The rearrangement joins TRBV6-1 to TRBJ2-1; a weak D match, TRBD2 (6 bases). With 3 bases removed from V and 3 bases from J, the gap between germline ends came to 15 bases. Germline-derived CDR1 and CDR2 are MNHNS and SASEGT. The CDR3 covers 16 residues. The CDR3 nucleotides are TGTGCCAGCAGTGAGACTGAACGGGAGTTCTACAATGAGCAGTTCTTC. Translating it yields CASSETEREFYNEQFF.

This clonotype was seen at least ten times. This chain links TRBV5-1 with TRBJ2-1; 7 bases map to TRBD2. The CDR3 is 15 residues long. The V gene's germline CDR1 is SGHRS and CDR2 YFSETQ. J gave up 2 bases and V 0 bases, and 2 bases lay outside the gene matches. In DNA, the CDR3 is TGCGCCAGCAGCTTGGCGGCGGGGGCCTACAATGAGCAGTTCTTC. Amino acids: CASSLAAGAYNEQFF.

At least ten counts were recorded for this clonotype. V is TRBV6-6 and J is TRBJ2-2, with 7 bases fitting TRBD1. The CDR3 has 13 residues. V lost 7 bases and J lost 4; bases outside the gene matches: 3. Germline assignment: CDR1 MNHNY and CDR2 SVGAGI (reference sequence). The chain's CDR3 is CASTQGVTGELFF. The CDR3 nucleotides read TGTGCCAGCACTCAGGGGGTCACCGGGGAGCTGTTTTTT.

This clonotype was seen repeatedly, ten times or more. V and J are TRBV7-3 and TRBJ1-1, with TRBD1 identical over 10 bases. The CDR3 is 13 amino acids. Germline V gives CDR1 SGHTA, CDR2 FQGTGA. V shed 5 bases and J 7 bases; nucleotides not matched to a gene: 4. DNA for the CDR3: TGTGCCAGCAGCGACAGGGGGCGCGATGAAGCTTTCTTT. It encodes CASSDRGRDEAFF.

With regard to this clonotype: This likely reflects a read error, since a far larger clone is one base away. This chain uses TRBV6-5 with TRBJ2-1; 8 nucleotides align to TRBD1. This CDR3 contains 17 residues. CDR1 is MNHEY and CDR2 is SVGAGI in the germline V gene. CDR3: CASSYLHARGPDNEQSF. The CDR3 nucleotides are TGTGCCAGCAGTTACCTCCACGCCAGGGGGCCTGACAATGAGCAGTCCTTC.

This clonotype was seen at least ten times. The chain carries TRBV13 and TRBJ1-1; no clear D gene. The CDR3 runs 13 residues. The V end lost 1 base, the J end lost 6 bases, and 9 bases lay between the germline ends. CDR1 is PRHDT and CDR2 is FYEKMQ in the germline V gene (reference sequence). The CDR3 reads CASSLEQPAEAFF. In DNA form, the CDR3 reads TGTGCCAGCAGCTTAGAACAGCCCGCTGAAGCTTTCTTT.

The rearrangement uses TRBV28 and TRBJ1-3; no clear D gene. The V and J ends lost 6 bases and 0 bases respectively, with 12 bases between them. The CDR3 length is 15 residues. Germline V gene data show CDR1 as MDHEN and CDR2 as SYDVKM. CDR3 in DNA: TGTGCCAGCAGAGTCGACGGGAGCTCTGGAAACACCATATATTTT. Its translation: CASRVDGSSGNTIYF.

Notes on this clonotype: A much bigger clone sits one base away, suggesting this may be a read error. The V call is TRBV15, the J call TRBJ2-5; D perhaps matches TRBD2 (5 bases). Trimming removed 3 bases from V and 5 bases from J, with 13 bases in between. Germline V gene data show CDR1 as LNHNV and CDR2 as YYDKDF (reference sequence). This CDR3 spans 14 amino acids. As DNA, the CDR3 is TGTGCCACCAGCAGTAGAGGGAGTACGGAGACCCAGTACTTC. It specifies CATSSRGSTETQYF.

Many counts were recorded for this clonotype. CDR3 protein: CASSVGAGGYQETQYF. As DNA, the CDR3 is TGTGCCAGCAGCGTAGGTGCAGGGGGGTACCAAGAGACCCAGTACTTC. The chain is built from TRBV9 and TRBJ2-5; perhaps TRBD1 as D (7 bases). CDR3 length: 16 amino acids. The germline gives CDR1 SGDLS, CDR2 YYNGEE. V was shortened by 0 bases and J by 0 bases, with 12 bases between the two germline ends.

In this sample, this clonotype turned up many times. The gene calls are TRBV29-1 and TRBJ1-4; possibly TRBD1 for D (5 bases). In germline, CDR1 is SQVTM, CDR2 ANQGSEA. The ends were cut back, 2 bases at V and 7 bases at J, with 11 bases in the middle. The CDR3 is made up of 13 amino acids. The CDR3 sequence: CSVEIGTAEKLFF. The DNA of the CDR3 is TGCAGCGTTGAAATCGGGACGGCTGAAAAACTGTTTTTT. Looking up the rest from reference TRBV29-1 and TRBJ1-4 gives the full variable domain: SAVISQKPSRDICQRGTSLTIQCQVDSQVTMMFWYRQQPGQSLTLIATANQGSEATYESGFVIDKFPISRPNLTFSTLTVSNMSPEDSSIYLCSVEIGTAEKLFFGSGTQLSVL.

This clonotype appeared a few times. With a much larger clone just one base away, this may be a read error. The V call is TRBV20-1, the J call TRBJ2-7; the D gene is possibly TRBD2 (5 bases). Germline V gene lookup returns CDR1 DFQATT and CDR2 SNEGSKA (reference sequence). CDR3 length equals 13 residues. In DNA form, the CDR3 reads TGCGGTGCTAGAGATCCGGGAATCTACGAGCAGTACTTC. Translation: CGARDPGIYEQYF.

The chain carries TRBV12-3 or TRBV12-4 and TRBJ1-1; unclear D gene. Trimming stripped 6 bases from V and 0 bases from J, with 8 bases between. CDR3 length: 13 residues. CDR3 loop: CASSRLVNTEAFF. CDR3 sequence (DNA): TGTGCCAGCAGCCGTTTGGTGAACACTGAAGCTTTCTTT.

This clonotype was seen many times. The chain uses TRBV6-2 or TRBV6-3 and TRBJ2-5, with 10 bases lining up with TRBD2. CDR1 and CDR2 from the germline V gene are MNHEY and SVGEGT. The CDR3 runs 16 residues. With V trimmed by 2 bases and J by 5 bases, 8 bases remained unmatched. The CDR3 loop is CASSYGASGSQETQYF. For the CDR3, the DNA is TGTGCCAGCAGTTACGGTGCTAGCGGGAGTCAGGAGACCCAGTACTTC.

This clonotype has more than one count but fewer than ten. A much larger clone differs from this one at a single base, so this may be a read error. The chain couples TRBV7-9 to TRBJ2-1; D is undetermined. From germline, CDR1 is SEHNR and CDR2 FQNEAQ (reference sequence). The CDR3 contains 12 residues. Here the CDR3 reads CASSIFYNGQFF. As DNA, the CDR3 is TGTGCCAGCAGCATATTCTACAATGGGCAGTTCTTC.

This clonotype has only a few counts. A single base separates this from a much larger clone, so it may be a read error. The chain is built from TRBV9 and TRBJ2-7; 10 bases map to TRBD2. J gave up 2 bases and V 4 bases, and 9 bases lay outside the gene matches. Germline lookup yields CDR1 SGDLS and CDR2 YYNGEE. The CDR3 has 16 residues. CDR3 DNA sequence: TGTGCCAGCAGCCCCACAGCGGGAGGGAGTGCCTACGAGCAGTACTTC. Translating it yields CASSPTAGGSAYEQYF.

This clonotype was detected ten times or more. This CDR3 reads CAISENPGRSYEQYF. For the CDR3, the DNA is TGTGCCATCAGTGAGAATCCGGGAAGGAGTTACGAGCAGTACTTC. The chain employs TRBV10-3 and TRBJ2-7, with TRBD2 as a possible D gene (5 bases). The CDR3 extends over 15 amino acids. Germline V gene data show CDR1 as ENHRY and CDR2 as SYGVKD. The ends were cut back, 2 bases at V and 4 bases at J, with 15 bases in the middle.